This T cell receptor beta chain derives from a study of blood T cell repertoires in COVID-19. V lost 0 bases and J 4 bases, leaving 15 bases between the germline ends. Germline loops: CDR1 WNHNN, CDR2 SYGVQD (reference sequence). The CDR3 has 16 residues. The table came from immunoSEQ multiplex PCR; TCRdb's copy has only in-frame clones and leaves some out. The table has 170,000 or so clones, over 75% seen once. V and J are TRBV10-1 and TRBJ2-5; D is perhaps TRBD1 (5 bases). The receptor was derived from an older woman with acute or convalescent COVID-19. Sequenced: peripheral blood. As DNA, the CDR3 is TGCGCCAGCAGTGAGTCAAGGCGGTGGGGCGGAGAGACCCAGTACTTC. Translated, it gives CASSESRRWGGETQYF.